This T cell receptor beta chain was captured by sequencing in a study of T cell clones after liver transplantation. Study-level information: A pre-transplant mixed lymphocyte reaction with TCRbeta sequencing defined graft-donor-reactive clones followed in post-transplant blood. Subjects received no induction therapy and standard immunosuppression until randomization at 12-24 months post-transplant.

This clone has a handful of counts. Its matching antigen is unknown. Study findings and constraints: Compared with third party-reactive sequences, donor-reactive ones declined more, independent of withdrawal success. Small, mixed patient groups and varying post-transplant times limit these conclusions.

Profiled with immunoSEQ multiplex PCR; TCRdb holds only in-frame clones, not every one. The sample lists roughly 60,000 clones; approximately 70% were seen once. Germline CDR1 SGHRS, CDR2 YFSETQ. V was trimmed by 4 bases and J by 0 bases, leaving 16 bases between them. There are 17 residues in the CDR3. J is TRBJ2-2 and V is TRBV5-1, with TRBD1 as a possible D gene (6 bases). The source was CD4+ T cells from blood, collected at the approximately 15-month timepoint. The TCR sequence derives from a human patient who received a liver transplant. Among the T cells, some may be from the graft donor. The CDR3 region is CASSPSLQGSNTGELFF. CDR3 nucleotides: TGCGCCAGCAGCCCATCACTGCAGGGGTCGAACACCGGGGAGCTGTTTTTT.